Listed below are T cell receptor beta chains from one sample, sequenced in a study of shared clonotypes between healthy human individuals. Some clones are missing from TCRdb's copy, which holds only in-frame ones; the method was immunoSEQ multiplex PCR. The repertoire includes over 850,000 clones, around three quarters of them detected once, and approximately 0.56% sits in the top ten. The sequenced sample consisted of memory CD4+ T cells from PBMCs. Receptors originate from a man younger than 35 in good health. Some clones in this sample may be carry-over from other donors' samples. CDR3s include the opening cysteine and the closing phenylalanine or tryptophan. A D gene is named only where the DNA matches it firmly. Clone size, where shown, is once, few, many, or a class for clones that have expanded.

j_gene,abundance,d_gene,v_gene,CDR3nt,CDR3aa
TRBJ2-1,.,TRBD1,TRBV10-3,TGTGCCATCAGGCAGGACAGGATGCCCCCTATCAATGAGCAGTTCTTC,CAIRQDRMPPINEQFF
TRBJ2-7,.,.,TRBV2,TGTGCCAGCCAGTCCCGAGGGCTAGTGCACGAGCAGTACTTC,CASQSRGLVHEQYF
TRBJ1-5,.,.,TRBV18,TGTGCCAGCTCACCCACTGGGCACGGCAATCAGCCCCAGCATTTT,CASSPTGHGNQPQHF
TRBJ2-7,.,.,TRBV5-1,TGCGCCAGCAGCTTGGTTGGAGGGGGCCCCTACGAGCAGTACTTC,CASSLVGGGPYEQYF
TRBJ2-1,many,TRBD2,TRBV27,TGTGCCAGCAGTTCCTCACTAGCGGGGGCCTTTGGTGAGCAGTTCTTC,CASSSSLAGAFGEQFF
TRBJ2-2,.,.,TRBV27,TGTGCCAGCAGTTTATATGGGGTCGAGGCCACCGGGGAGCTGTTTTTT,CASSLYGVEATGELFF
TRBJ2-3,once,.,TRBV7-2,TGTGCCAGCAGCTTAGTCGGAATAGCCTCAAATACGCAGTATTTT,CASSLVGIASNTQYF
TRBJ2-7,.,TRBD1,TRBV28,TGTGCCAGCAGTTGGGACAGGGGCTACGAGCAGTACTTC,CASSWDRGYEQYF
TRBJ1-3,.,.,TRBV30,TGTGCCTGGAGTTCCGGCAGGGCGTCTGGAAACACCATATATTTT,CAWSSGRASGNTIYF
TRBJ2-3,.,.,TRBV9,TGTGCCAGCAGCGTAGGTAGTTATAGCACAGATACGCAGTATTTT,CASSVGSYSTDTQYF
TRBJ2-1,.,TRBD2,TRBV5-8,TGTGCCAGCAGCTTTTTTGGCGGGAGGGCCCTTGAGAATGAGCAGTTCTTC,CASSFFGGRALENEQFF
TRBJ1-1,.,TRBD1,TRBV5-1,TGCGCCAGCAGCACAGGACAGGGCAGAACTGAAGCTTTCTTT,CASSTGQGRTEAFF
TRBJ2-7,.,.,TRBV29-1,TGCAGCGTTGGCGGGATTTCCTACGAGCAGTACTTC,CSVGGISYEQYF
TRBJ2-7,.,TRBD2,TRBV6-5,TGTGCCAGCAGAAGACTAGCGGGAAATCGGGACGAGCAGTACTTC,CASRRLAGNRDEQYF
TRBJ1-1,.,.,TRBV27,TGTGCCAGCAGTTTACAGCGGAACACTGAAGCTTTCTTT,CASSLQRNTEAFF
TRBJ2-1,few,.,TRBV7-2,TGTGCCAGCAGCTTAGATCGCGGGACATACAATGAGCAGTTCTTC,CASSLDRGTYNEQFF
TRBJ2-3,.,TRBD2,TRBV4-2,TGTGCCAGCAGCCAAGATTGGGGGGTAGCGGGAGGTTCCACAGATACGCAGTATTTT,CASSQDWGVAGGSTDTQYF
TRBJ2-5,.,.,TRBV6-5,TGTGCCAGCAGAAAGGGTCCAGGGGACCAAGAGACCCAGTACTTC,CASRKGPGDQETQYF
TRBJ1-2,many,.,TRBV2,TGTGCCAGCAGTGAATGGGGGGCGCGGGAATATGGCTACACCTTC,CASSEWGAREYGYTF
TRBJ2-7,.,.,TRBV18,TGTGCCAGCTCACCCGAAAGTAACTCCTACGAGCAGTACTTC,CASSPESNSYEQYF
TRBJ1-2,few,.,TRBV5-4,TGTGCCAGCAGCTCCCCCGTGGGGGGTAATTATGGCTACACCTTC,CASSSPVGGNYGYTF
TRBJ2-5,once,.,TRBV7-9,TGTGCCAGCAGCCCCGGACGGCTCCAAGAGACCCAGTACTTC,CASSPGRLQETQYF
TRBJ2-5,.,TRBD2,TRBV9,TGTGCCAGCAGCGTCGGAGGACTAGCGGGAGAGGAGACCCAGTACTTC,CASSVGGLAGEETQYF
TRBJ2-1,.,TRBD2,TRBV28,TGTGCCAGCACCTCGGGGGGGGCGCAGTTCTTC,CASTSGGAQFF
TRBJ2-2,.,.,TRBV10-3,TGTGCCATCAGGGGTTCACCCGTTACGACCGGGGAGCTGTTTTTT,CAIRGSPVTTGELFF
TRBJ1-1,.,.,TRBV4-3,TGCGCCAGCAGCCTCGAACAGGGGAACACTGAAGCTTTCTTT,CASSLEQGNTEAFF
TRBJ2-7,.,TRBD2,TRBV10-3,TGTGCCATCACCCCATTGCCTAGCGGGAGGGCCGGTGAGCAGTACTTC,CAITPLPSGRAGEQYF
TRBJ1-1,few,.,TRBV5-1,TGCGCCAGCAGCCCGAGGGGTTTCGAGACTGAAGCTTTCTTT,CASSPRGFETEAFF
TRBJ1-5,.,.,TRBV21-1,TGTGCCAGCAGCAAAACAGCAACGAATCAGCCCCAGCATTTT,CASSKTATNQPQHF
TRBJ2-7,.,.,TRBV10-1,TGCGCCAGCAGTGAACTAGCAGGGAGGACCTACGAGCAGTACTTC,CASSELAGRTYEQYF
TRBJ2-5,.,.,TRBV30,TGTGCCTGGACCCTCTCGGGGGAGACCCAGTACTTC,CAWTLSGETQYF